The source of this T cell receptor beta chain is a study of PD-1 blockade in mismatch repair-deficient tumors. Trimming left V 0 bases short and J 9 bases short, with 17 bases between. Germline V gene sequence: CDR1 MGHRA, CDR2 YSYEKL. This CDR3 contains 15 residues. The sample's time point: approximately 10-day in vitro stimulation with candidate neoantigen peptide 3. The TCR-sequenced patients were three responders to pembrolizumab. A roughly ten-day in vitro culture was run per each of several reactive peptides. Baseline for clone expansion was a parallel culture with no peptide. Findings of the study overall: Tumor-resident clones, often undetectable pretreatment in blood, expanded then contracted after pembrolizumab.

Clones were read by immunoSEQ multiplex PCR, and TCRdb kept only the in-frame ones, dropping some. Found here are some 9,100 clones, 85% to 95% of them singletons; the top ten hold 9.7%. In regard to this clone: Its antigen is currently unknown.

This clonotype was sampled from an adult with mismatch repair-deficient cancer. The chain couples TRBV4-1 to TRBJ1-2; possibly TRBD1 for D (5 bases). The source material was cells cultured in vitro, sampled from a patient treated with pembrolizumab. CDR3 sequence (DNA): TGCGCCAGCAGCCAAGACCGGGGCATGACGATGAGCTACACCTTC. Its protein product is CASSQDRGMTMSYTF.